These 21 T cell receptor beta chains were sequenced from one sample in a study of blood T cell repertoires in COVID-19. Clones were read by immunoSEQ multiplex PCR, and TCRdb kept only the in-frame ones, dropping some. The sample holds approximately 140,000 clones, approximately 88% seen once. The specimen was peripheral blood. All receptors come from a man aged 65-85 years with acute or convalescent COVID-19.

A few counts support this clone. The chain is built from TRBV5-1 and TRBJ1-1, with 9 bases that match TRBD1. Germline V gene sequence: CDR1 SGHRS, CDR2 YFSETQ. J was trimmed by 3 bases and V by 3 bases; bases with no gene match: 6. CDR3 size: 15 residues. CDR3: CASSWGQGIDTEAFF. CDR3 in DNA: TGCGCCAGCAGCTGGGGACAGGGCATTGACACTGAAGCTTTCTTT.

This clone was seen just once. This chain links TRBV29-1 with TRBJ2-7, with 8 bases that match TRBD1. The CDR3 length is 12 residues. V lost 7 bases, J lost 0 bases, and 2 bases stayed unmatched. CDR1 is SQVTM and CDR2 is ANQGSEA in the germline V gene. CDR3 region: CSAGQGSYEQYF. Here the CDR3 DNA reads TGCAGCGCTGGACAGGGCTCCTACGAGCAGTACTTC.

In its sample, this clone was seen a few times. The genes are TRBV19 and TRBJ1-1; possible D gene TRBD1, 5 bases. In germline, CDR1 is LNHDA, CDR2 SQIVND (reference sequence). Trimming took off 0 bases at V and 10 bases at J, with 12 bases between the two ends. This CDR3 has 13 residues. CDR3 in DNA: TGTGCCAGTAGTATAGAGGGGCAGGGAGGAGCTTTCTTT. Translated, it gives CASSIEGQGGAFF.

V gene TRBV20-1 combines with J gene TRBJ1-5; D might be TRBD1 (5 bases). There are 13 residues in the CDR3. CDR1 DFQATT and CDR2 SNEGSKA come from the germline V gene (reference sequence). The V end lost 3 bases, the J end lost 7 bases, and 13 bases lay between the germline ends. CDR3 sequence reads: CSASSPGRQPQHF. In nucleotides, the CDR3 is TGCAGTGCTAGTTCCCCAGGGCGGCAGCCCCAGCATTTT.

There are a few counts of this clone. CDR3 in amino acids: CASSSRTSETPKPYEQYF. Here the CDR3 DNA reads TGTGCCAGTAGTTCCCGGACTAGCGAGACACCCAAACCGTACGAGCAGTACTTC. The chain uses TRBV19 and TRBJ2-7, with TRBD2 matching 9 bases. CDR3 length: 18 amino acids. Losses at the gene ends were 5 bases for V and 4 bases for J; bases not matched to a gene: 18. Germline-derived CDR1 and CDR2 are LNHDA and SQIVND (reference sequence).

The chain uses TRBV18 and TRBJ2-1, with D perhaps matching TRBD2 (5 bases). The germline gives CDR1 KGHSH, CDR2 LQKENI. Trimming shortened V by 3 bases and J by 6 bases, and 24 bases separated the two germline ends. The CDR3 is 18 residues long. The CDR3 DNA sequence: TGTGCCAGCTCACCTCCCCGGGAAGAGCCTCTGAGTCTCAATGAGCAGTTCTTC. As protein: CASSPPREEPLSLNEQFF.

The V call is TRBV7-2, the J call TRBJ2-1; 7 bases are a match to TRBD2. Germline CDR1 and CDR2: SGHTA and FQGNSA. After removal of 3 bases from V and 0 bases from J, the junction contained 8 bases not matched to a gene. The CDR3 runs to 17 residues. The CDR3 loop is CASSLIRGGASYNEQFF. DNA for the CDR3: TGTGCCAGCAGCTTGATTCGGGGAGGGGCCTCCTACAATGAGCAGTTCTTC.

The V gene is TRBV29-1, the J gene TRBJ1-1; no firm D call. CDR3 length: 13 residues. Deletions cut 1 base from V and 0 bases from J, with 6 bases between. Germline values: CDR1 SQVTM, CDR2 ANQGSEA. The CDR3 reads CSVEGHLNTEAFF. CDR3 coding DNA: TGCAGCGTTGAAGGACACTTGAACACTGAAGCTTTCTTT.

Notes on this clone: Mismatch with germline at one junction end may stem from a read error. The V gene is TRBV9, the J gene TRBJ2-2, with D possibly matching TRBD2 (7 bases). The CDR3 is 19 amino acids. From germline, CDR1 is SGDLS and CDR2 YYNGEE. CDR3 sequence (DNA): TGTGCCAGCAGCCCCCGTAGTGGTAGGGGGGGAGCGAATACCGGGGAGCTGTTTTTT. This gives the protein CASSPRSGRGGANTGELFF.

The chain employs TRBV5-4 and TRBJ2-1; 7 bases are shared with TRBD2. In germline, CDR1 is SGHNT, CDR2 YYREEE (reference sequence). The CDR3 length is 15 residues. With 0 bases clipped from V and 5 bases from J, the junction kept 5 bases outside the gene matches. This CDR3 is CASSLAGRTNNEQFF. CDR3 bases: TGTGCCAGCAGCTTGGCCGGGAGGACCAACAATGAGCAGTTCTTC.

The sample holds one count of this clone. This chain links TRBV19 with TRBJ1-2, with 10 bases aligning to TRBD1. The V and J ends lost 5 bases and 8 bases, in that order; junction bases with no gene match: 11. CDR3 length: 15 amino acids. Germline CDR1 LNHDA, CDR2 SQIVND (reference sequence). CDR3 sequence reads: CASSRPPGQGKGYTF. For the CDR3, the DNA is TGTGCCAGTAGTCGTCCTCCGGGACAGGGGAAGGGCTACACCTTC.

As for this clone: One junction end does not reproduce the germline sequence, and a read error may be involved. The CDR3 here is CASSIVWGLAGGHYVF. The CDR3 region has the DNA TGTGCCAGTAGTATTGTCTGGGGACTAGCGGGAGGTCATTACGTCTTC. This chain joins TRBV19 and TRBJ2-1; 15 nucleotides align to TRBD2. Germline V gene lookup returns CDR1 LNHDA and CDR2 SQIVND (reference sequence). The CDR3 runs 16 residues.

In DNA form, the CDR3 reads TGCAGCGTGATACAGGGGAACATGAACACTGAAGCTTTCTTT. Translating it yields CSVIQGNMNTEAFF. The V call is TRBV29-1, the J call TRBJ1-1; 7 nucleotides align to TRBD1. Germline values: CDR1 SQVTM, CDR2 ANQGSEA. The CDR3 contains 14 residues. The V segment lost 6 bases and the J segment 0 bases; nucleotides outside the gene matches: 7.

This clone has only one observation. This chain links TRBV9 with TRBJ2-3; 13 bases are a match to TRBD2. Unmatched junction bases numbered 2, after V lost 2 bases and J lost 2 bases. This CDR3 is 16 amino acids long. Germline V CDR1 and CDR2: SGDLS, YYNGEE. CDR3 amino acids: CASSVGTSGTTDTQYF. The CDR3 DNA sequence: TGTGCCAGCAGCGTGGGGACTAGCGGGACCACAGATACGCAGTATTTT.

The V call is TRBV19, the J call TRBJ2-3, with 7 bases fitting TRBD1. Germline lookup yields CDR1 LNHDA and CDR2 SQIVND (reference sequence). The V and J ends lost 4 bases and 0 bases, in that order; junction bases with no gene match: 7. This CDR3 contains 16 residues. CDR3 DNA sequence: TGTGCCAGTAGTACAACGCCACAGGGGAGCACAGATACGCAGTATTTT. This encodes CASSTTPQGSTDTQYF.

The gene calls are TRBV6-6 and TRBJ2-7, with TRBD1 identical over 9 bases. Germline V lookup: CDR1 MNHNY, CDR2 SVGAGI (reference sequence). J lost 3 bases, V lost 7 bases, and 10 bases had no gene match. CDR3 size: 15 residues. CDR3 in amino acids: CASTYEPGQGYEQYF. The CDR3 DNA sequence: TGTGCCAGCACATACGAGCCGGGACAGGGCTACGAGCAGTACTTC.

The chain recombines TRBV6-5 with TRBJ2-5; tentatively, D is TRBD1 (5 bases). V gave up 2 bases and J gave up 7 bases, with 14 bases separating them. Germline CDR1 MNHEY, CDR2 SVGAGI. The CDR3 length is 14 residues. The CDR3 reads CASSYPGQGGTQYF. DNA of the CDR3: TGTGCCAGCAGTTACCCGGGTCAGGGCGGGACCCAGTACTTC.

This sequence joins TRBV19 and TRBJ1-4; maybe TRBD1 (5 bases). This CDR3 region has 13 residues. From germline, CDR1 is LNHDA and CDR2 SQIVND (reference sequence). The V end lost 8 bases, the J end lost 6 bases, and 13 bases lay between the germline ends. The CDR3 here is CASLRDWDEKLFF. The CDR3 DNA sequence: TGTGCCAGTCTCCGGGACTGGGATGAAAAACTGTTTTTT.

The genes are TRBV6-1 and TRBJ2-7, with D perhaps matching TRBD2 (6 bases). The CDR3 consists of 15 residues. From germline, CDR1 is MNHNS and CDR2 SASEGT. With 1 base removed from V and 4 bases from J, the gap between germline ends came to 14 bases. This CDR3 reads CASSEGPFGRYEQYF. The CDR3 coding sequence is TGTGCCAGCAGTGAAGGGCCTTTCGGGAGATACGAGCAGTACTTC.

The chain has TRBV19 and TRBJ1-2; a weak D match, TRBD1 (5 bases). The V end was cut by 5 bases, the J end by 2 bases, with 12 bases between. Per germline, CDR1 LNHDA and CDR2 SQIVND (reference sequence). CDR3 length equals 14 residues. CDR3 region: CASSPEGTNYGYTF. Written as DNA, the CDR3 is TGTGCCAGTAGTCCGGAGGGGACCAACTATGGCTACACCTTC.

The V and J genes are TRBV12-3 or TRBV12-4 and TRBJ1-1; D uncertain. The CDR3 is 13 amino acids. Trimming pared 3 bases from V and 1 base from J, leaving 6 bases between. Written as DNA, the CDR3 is TGTGCCAGCAGTTTCGTAGAGAACACTGAAGCTTTCTTT. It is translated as CASSFVENTEAFF.